The 5 T cell receptor beta chains reported below all come from one sample, sequenced in a study of blood T cell repertoires in COVID-19. Repertoires were generated with immunoSEQ multiplex PCR, while TCRdb's copy carries only in-frame clones and drops some. Here the sample spans 85,000 to 100,000 clones, around 84% being singletons. The sequencing sample was made of peripheral blood. These receptors were taken from a woman aged 55-69 years in a cohort sampled during active or convalescent COVID-19.

This chain uses TRBV9 with TRBJ2-5, with D tentatively TRBD2 (6 bases). CDR3 length equals 15 residues. The V and J ends lost 0 bases and 5 bases respectively, with 14 bases between them. CDR1 SGDLS and CDR2 YYNGEE come from the germline V gene. The CDR3: CASSVAGDSRETQYF. The CDR3 region has the DNA TGTGCCAGCAGCGTAGCGGGGGACTCCCGGGAGACCCAGTACTTC.

The chain recombines TRBV27 with TRBJ1-1; D unresolved. The CDR3 sequence is 13 residues long. Trimming took off 3 bases at V and 4 bases at J, with 9 bases between the two ends. Germline CDR1 reads MNHEY; CDR2 reads SMNVEV (reference sequence). DNA for the CDR3: TGTGCCAGCAGTTTCGGAGGTGCCACTGAAGCTTTCTTT. This encodes CASSFGGATEAFF.

The count of this clone is one. This sequence joins TRBV19 and TRBJ1-5; D is possibly TRBD1 (6 bases). Trimming stripped 6 bases from V and 0 bases from J, with 15 bases between. This CDR3 region has 16 residues. From germline, CDR1 is LNHDA and CDR2 SQIVND (reference sequence). DNA of the CDR3: TGTGCCAGTAGGATCCGGGACACCTATAGCAATCAGCCCCAGCATTTT. It is translated as CASRIRDTYSNQPQHF.

The J gene is TRBJ1-5, the V gene TRBV7-2; D not certain. This CDR3 has 14 amino acids. The germline CDR1 and CDR2 sequences are SGHTA and FQGNSA. Trimming took off 1 base at V and 5 bases at J, with 9 bases between the two ends. This chain's CDR3 is CASSLGFRDQPQHF. In DNA form, the CDR3 reads TGTGCCAGCAGCTTAGGTTTCCGGGATCAGCCCCAGCATTTT. The full variable domain, with the rest looked up from reference TRBV7-2 and TRBJ1-5, is GAGVSQSPSNKVTEKGKDVELRCDPISGHTALYWYRQSLGQGLEFLIYFQGNSAPDKSGLPSDRFSAERTGGSVSTLTIQRTQQEDSAVYLCASSLGFRDQPQHFGDGTRLSIL.

This clone showed up just a few times. The chain is built from TRBV18 and TRBJ2-3; 8 nucleotides match TRBD2. V shed 0 bases and J 0 bases; nucleotides not matched to a gene: 8. Germline values: CDR1 KGHSH, CDR2 LQKENI. The CDR3 is made up of 18 amino acids. DNA of the CDR3: TGTGCCAGCTCACCACCCCAGCGGGGGTTTCTTAGCACAGATACGCAGTATTTT. This gives the protein CASSPPQRGFLSTDTQYF.